This record looks at one T cell receptor (beta chain) sequence and its context. Its specificity is unknown. This CDR3 is 14 amino acids long. Germline CDR1 SGHAT, CDR2 FQNNGV. V lost 1 base to trimming and J lost 4 bases, with 7 bases between them. These data originate in a study of shared clonotypes between healthy human individuals. Study results and limitations: In contrast to clonotypes shared by all four donors, non-shared clonotypes had lower generation probabilities. Larger estimated richness was generally recorded for naive subsets relative to memory subsets.

Clones were read by immunoSEQ multiplex PCR, and TCRdb kept only the in-frame ones, dropping some. Of roughly 2.1 million clones in the sample, around 93% are singletons; the top ten hold more than 1.5%. Naive CD8 cells comprised CD45RO-negative, CCR7-positively selected cells, excluding terminally differentiated effector memory CD45RA+ cells. Donation came from healthy HIV-negative adults that had no recent acute infections or vaccinations. V gene TRBV11-2 combines with J gene TRBJ1-4; D not resolved. The receptor was derived from a young man in good health. Some clones in this sample may be carry-over from other donors' samples. The specimen sequenced was naive CD8+ T cells from PBMCs. In DNA form, the CDR3 reads TGTGCCAGCAGCTTAGCTTGGGGTAATGAAAAACTGTTTTTT. Its translation: CASSLAWGNEKLFF. The entire variable domain, with the rest obtained from reference TRBV11-2 and TRBJ1-4, is as follows: EAGVAQSPRYKIIEKRQSVAFWCNPISGHATLYWYQQILGQGPKLLIQFQNNGVVDDSQLPKDRFSAERLKGVDSTLKIQPAKLEDSAVYLCASSLAWGNEKLFFGSGTQLSVL.